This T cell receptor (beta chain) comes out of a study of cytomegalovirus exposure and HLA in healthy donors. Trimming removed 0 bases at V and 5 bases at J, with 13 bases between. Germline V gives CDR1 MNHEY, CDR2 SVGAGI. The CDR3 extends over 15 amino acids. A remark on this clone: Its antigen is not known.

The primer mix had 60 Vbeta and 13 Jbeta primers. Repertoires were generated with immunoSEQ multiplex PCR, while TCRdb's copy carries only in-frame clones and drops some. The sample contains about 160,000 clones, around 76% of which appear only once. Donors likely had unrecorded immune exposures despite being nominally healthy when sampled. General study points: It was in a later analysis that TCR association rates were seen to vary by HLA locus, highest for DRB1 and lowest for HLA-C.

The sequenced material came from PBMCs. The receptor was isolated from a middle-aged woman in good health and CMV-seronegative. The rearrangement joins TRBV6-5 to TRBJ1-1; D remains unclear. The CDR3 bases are TGTGCCAGCAGTTACTCGGCCAGGACTTGGACTGAAGCTTTCTTT. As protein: CASSYSARTWTEAFF.